This paragraph covers one T cell receptor (beta chain) sequence. Its antigen is currently unknown. This sample is drawn from a study of Tregs in tolerant kidney transplant recipients. The nonmyeloablative bone marrow transplants came from related graft donors, with transient mixed chimerism. Unstimulated regulatory T cells (CD4+CD25+CD127-), CD4+CD25- non-regulatory cells, CD4 and CD8 cells were FACS-sorted from thawed PBMCs. Using immunoSEQ multiplex PCR, the repertoire was profiled, and TCRdb retains in-frame clones only, with some absent. The sample has 65,000 to 85,000 clones; 91% are singletons. J was trimmed by 8 bases and V by 6 bases; bases with no gene match: 4. CDR3 length: 13 residues. Germline CDR1 and CDR2: SNHLY and FYNNEI. Study outcomes and limitations: Biological reproducibility was not directly addressed in this study. Validation in larger populations is needed because few patients were studied. Nucleotide sequences could not be compared across some patients' samples due to primer changes.

V and J are TRBV2 and TRBJ1-6, with 7 bases aligning to TRBD1. This TCR derives from a human patient who received a combined kidney and bone marrow transplant. Some T cells may trace back to the graft donor. The sample here was CD4+ T cells from blood (PBMCs), taken 24 months after the transplant. CDR3 residues: CASSDRVDSPLHF. The CDR3 nucleotides are TGTGCCAGCAGCGACAGGGTTGATTCACCCCTCCACTTT.